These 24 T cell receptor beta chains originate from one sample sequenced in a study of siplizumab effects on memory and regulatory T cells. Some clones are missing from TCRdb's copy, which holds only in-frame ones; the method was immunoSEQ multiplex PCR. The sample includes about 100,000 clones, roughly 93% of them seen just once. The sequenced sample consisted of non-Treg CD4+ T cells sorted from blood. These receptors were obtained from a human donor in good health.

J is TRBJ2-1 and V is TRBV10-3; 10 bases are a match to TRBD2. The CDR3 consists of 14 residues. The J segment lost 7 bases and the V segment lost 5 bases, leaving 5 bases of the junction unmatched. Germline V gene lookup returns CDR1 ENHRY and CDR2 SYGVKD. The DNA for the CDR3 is TGTGCCATCAGTAGCGGGAGGGATGTAAATGAGCAGTTCTTC. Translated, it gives CAISSGRDVNEQFF.

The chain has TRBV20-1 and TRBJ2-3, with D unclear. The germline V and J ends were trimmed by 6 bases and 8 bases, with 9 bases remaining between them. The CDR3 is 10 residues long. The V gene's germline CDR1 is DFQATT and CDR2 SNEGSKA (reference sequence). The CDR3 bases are TGCAGTGCCGCTGCAGGTACGCAGTATTTT. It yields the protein CSAAAGTQYF.

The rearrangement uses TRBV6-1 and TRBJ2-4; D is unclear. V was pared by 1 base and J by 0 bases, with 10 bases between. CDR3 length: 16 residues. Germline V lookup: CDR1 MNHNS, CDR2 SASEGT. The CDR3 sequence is CASSEGRQPAKNIQYF. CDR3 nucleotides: TGTGCCAGCAGTGAAGGTCGGCAGCCAGCCAAAAACATTCAGTACTTC.

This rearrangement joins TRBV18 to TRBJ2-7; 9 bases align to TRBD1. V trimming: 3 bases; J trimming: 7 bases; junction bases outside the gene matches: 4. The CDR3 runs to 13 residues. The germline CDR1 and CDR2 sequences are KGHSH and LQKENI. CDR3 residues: CASSPGQGQEQYF. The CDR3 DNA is TGTGCCAGCTCACCGGGACAGGGCCAGGAGCAGTACTTC.

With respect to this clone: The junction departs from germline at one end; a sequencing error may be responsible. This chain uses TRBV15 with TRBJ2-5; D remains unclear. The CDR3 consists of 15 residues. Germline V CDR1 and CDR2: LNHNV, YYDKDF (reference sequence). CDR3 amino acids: CATSRDLAGKETQYF. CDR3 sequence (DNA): TGTGCCACCAGCCGAGACCTTGCCGGAAAAGAGACCCAGTACTTC.

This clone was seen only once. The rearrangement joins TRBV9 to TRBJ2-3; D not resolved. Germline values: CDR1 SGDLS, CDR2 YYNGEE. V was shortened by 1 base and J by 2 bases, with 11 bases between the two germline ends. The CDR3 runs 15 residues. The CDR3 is CASSVSWYVTDTQYF. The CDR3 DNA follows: TGTGCCAGCAGCGTAAGTTGGTATGTCACAGATACGCAGTATTTT.

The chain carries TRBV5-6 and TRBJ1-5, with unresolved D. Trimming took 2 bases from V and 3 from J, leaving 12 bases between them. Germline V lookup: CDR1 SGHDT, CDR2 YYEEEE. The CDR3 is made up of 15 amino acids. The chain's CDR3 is CASSFRGRNNQPQHF. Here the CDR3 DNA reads TGTGCCAGCAGCTTTCGAGGTCGAAACAATCAGCCCCAGCATTTT.

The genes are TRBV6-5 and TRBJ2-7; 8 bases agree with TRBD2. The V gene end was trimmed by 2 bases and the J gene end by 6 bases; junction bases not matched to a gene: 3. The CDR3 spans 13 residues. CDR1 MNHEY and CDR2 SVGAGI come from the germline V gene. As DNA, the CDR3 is TGTGCCAGCAGTTACGGGCGGGAGGCCGAGCAGTACTTC. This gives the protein CASSYGREAEQYF.

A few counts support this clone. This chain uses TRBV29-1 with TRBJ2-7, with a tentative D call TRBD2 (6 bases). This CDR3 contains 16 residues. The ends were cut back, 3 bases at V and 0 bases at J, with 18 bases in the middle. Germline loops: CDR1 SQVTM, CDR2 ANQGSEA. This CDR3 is CSVERYGGTSSYEQYF. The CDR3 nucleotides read TGCAGCGTTGAGAGGTATGGGGGGACGAGCTCCTACGAGCAGTACTTC.

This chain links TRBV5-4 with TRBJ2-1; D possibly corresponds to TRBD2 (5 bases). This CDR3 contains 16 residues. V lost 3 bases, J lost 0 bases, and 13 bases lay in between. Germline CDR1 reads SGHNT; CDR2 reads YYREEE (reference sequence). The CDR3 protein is CASSYETRNSYNEQFF. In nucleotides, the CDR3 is TGTGCCAGCAGCTACGAAACTAGGAACTCCTACAATGAGCAGTTCTTC. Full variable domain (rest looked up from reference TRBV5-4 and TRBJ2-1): ETGVTQSPTHLIKTRGQQVTLRCSSQSGHNTVSWYQQALGQGPQFIFQYYREEENGRGNFPPRFSGLQFPNYSSELNVNALELDDSALYLCASSYETRNSYNEQFFGPGTRLTVL.

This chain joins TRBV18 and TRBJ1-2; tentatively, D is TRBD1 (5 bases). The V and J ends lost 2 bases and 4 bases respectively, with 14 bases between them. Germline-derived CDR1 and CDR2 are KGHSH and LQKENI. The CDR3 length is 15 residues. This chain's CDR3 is CASSPSTGTAYGYTF. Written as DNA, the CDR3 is TGTGCCAGCTCACCATCTACCGGGACTGCCTATGGCTACACCTTC.

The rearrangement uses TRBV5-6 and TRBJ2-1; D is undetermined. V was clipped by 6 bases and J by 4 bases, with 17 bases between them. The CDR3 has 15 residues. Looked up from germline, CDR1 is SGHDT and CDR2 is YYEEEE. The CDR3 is CASTVRAPQYNEQFF. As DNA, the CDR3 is TGTGCCAGCACCGTCCGAGCCCCCCAGTACAATGAGCAGTTCTTC. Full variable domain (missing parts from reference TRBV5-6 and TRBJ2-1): DAGVTQSPTHLIKTRGQQVTLRCSPKSGHDTVSWYQQALGQGPQFIFQYYEEEERQRGNFPDRFSGHQFPNYSSELNVNALLLGDSALYLCASTVRAPQYNEQFFGPGTRLTVL.

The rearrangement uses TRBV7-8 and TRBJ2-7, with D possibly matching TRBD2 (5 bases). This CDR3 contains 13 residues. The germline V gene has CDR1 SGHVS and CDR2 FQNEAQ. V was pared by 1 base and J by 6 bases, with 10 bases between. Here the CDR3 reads CASSLGGRGEQYF. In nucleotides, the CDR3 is TGTGCCAGCAGCTTAGGCGGGCGAGGCGAGCAGTACTTC.

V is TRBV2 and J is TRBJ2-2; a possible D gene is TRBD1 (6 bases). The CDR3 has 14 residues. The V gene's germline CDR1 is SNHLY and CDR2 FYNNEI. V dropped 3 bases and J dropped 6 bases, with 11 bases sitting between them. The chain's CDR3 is CASSEPPGAGELFF. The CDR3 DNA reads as TGTGCCAGCAGTGAGCCCCCAGGGGCCGGGGAGCTGTTTTTT.

CDR3 residues: CASSQDRNQPQHF. CDR3 in DNA: TGTGCCAGCAGCCAAGATCGCAATCAGCCCCAGCATTTT. The chain links TRBV4-2 to TRBJ1-5; D uncertain. The CDR3 extends over 13 amino acids. V was cut by 0 bases and J by 2 bases, with 2 bases left in between. Germline CDR1 reads LGHNA; CDR2 reads YNFKEQ.

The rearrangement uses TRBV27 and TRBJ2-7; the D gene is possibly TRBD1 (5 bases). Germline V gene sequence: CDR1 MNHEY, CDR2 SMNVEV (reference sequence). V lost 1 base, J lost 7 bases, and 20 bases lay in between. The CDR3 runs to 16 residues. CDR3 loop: CASSLFLIRQGWEQYF. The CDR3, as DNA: TGTGCCAGCAGTTTATTCCTGATTCGTCAGGGCTGGGAGCAGTACTTC.

The CDR3 sequence is CASSPTGPEQYF. As DNA, the CDR3 is TGCGCCAGCAGCCCTACCGGACCAGAGCAGTACTTC. V gene TRBV5-1 combines with J gene TRBJ2-7; D remains ambiguous. This CDR3 spans 12 amino acids. V lost 4 bases to trimming and J lost 7 bases, with 12 bases between them. The germline V gene encodes CDR1 SGHRS and CDR2 YFSETQ.

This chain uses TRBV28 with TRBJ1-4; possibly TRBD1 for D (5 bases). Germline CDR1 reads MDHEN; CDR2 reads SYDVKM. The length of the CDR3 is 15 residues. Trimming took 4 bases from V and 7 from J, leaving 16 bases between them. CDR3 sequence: CASSSLGGYSEKLFF. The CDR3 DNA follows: TGTGCCAGCAGTTCCCTCGGGGGGTATAGTGAAAAACTGTTTTTT. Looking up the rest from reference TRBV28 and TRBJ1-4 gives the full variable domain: DVKVTQSSRYLVKRTGEKVFLECVQDMDHENMFWYRQDPGLGLRLIYFSYDVKMKEKGDIPEGYSVSREKKERFSLILESASTNQTSMYLCASSSLGGYSEKLFFGSGTQLSVL.

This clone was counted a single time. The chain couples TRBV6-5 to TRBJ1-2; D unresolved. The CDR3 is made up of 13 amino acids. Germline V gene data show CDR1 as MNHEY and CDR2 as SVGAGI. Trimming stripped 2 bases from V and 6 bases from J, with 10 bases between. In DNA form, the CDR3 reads TGTGCCAGCAGTTACGGGCAGTTCAATGGCTACACCTTC. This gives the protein CASSYGQFNGYTF.

CDR3 in amino acids: CASSEVRGAEAFF. CDR3 DNA: TGTGCCAGCAGTGAAGTGAGGGGGGCTGAAGCTTTCTTT. The chain uses TRBV6-1 and TRBJ1-1, with a possible D match to TRBD1 (6 bases). This CDR3 has 13 residues. The V and J ends lost 1 base and 6 bases respectively, with 9 bases between them. CDR1 and CDR2 (germline): MNHNS, SASEGT.

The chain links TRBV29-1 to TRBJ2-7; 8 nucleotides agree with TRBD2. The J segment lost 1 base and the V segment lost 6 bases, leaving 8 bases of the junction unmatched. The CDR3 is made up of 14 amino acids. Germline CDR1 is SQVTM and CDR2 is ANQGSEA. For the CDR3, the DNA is TGCAGCGTACGGGGGGCTAGCGGGTCCTACGAGCAGTACTTC. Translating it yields CSVRGASGSYEQYF.

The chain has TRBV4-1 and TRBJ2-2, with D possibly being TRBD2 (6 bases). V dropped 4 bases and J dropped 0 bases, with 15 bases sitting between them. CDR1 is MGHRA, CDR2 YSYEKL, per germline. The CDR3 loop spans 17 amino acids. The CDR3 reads CASSPLDGRPNTGELFF. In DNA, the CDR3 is TGCGCCAGCAGCCCTTTGGACGGGAGACCGAACACCGGGGAGCTGTTTTTT.

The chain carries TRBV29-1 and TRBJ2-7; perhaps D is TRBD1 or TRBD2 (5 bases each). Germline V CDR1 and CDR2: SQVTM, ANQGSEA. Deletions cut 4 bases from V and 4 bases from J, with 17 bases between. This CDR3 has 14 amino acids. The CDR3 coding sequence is TGCAGCGTTGCCGTGGGACCTAGGGCGTACGAGCAGTACTTC. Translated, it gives CSVAVGPRAYEQYF.

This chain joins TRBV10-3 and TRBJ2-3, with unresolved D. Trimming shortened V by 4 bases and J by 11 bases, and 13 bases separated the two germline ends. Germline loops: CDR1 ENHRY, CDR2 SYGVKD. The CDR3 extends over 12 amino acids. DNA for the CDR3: TGTGCCATCAGTGCTATTTCCAAGTTGCAGTATTTT. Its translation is CAISAISKLQYF.